Presented here are 32 T cell receptor beta chains from one specimen sequenced in a study of T cell responses to AZD1222 COVID-19 vaccine. Sequenced by immunoSEQ multiplex PCR; TCRdb stores in-frame clones only, minus some. The sample holds 75,000 to 100,000 clones, almost 90% seen once. This specimen consisted of peripheral blood, obtained on day 0 of AZD1222 vaccination. The receptors here all came from an adult in good health.

The rearrangement links TRBV7-2 to TRBJ2-5; tentative D call: TRBD1 (5 bases). The CDR3 is 13 amino acids. Germline assignment: CDR1 SGHTA and CDR2 FQGNSA. The V and J ends lost 5 bases and 5 bases respectively, with 12 bases between them. The CDR3 DNA sequence: TGTGCCAGCAGCACCCAGGGTGGTGAGACCCAGTACTTC. Translated: CASSTQGGETQYF.

The rearrangement joins TRBV6-5 to TRBJ2-5, with a weak D call TRBD1 (5 bases). The germline CDR1 and CDR2 sequences are MNHEY and SVGAGI. This CDR3 contains 13 residues. The V and J ends lost 7 bases and 1 base respectively, with 10 bases between them. The CDR3 nucleotides are TGTGCCAGCACCCCGACAGTCCAAGAGACCCAGTACTTC. This encodes CASTPTVQETQYF.

The CDR3 sequence is CASSRGQPDGYTF. CDR3 DNA sequence: TGCGCCAGCAGCCGGGGACAACCGGATGGCTACACCTTC. The gene calls are TRBV5-1 and TRBJ1-2; D may be TRBD1 (6 bases). The CDR3 has 13 residues. V was trimmed by 4 bases and J by 6 bases, leaving 13 bases between them. Germline-derived CDR1 and CDR2 are SGHRS and YFSETQ. The entire variable domain, with the rest obtained from reference TRBV5-1 and TRBJ1-2, is as follows: KAGVTQTPRYLIKTRGQQVTLSCSPISGHRSVSWYQQTPGQGLQFLFEYFSETQRNKGNFPGRFSGRQFSNSRSEMNVSTLELGDSALYLCASSRGQPDGYTFGSGTRLTVV.

CDR3 DNA: TGTGCCAGCAGCCAAGATGGGGGATCCGGGGCCAACGTCCTGACTTTC. It translates to CASSQDGGSGANVLTF. The chain uses TRBV3-1 (or the pseudogene TRBV3-2) and TRBJ2-6; D tentatively reads TRBD1 or TRBD2 (5 bases each). Germline V gene sequence: CDR1 LGHDT, CDR2 YNNKEL (reference sequence). V lost 0 bases and J 4 bases, leaving 10 bases between the germline ends. This CDR3 is built from 16 residues.

This clone was seen a handful of times. The rearrangement links TRBV27 to TRBJ1-6; 8 bases are shared with TRBD1. Germline V gene sequence: CDR1 MNHEY, CDR2 SMNVEV (reference sequence). V lost 3 bases to trimming and J lost 7 bases; unmatched junction nucleotides: 14. The CDR3 length is 18 residues. The CDR3 DNA is TGTGCCAGCAGTTTGGAAACAGGGGGAGGCTTTGGAAATTCACCCCTCCACTTT. Protein sequence: CASSLETGGGFGNSPLHF.

The genes are TRBV28 and TRBJ2-7; 8 bases align to TRBD1. The germline CDR1 and CDR2 sequences are MDHEN and SYDVKM. V shed 7 bases, J shed 4 bases, and the junction held 9 bases outside the gene matches. CDR3 length equals 14 residues. DNA for the CDR3: TGTGCCAGCAAGGCTGAGGACAGGGTGTACGAGCAGTACTTC. It is translated as CASKAEDRVYEQYF.

The V call is TRBV5-1, the J call TRBJ2-5; D gene uncertain. There are 12 residues in the CDR3. The V gene lost 1 base and the J gene lost 5 bases, with 6 bases spanning the gap. Germline V gives CDR1 SGHRS, CDR2 YFSETQ. CDR3 sequence reads: CASSLTLETQYF. The DNA of the CDR3 is TGCGCCAGCAGCTTGACTTTGGAGACCCAGTACTTC. The variable domain in full, with the rest retrieved from reference TRBV5-1 and TRBJ2-5, is KAGVTQTPRYLIKTRGQQVTLSCSPISGHRSVSWYQQTPGQGLQFLFEYFSETQRNKGNFPGRFSGRQFSNSRSEMNVSTLELGDSALYLCASSLTLETQYFGPGTRLLVL.

The CDR3 protein is CASSASGRTTYEQYF. The CDR3 DNA follows: TGTGCCAGCAGCGCTAGCGGGCGTACAACCTACGAGCAGTACTTC. This chain links TRBV9 with TRBJ2-7, with 8 positions matching TRBD2. The CDR3 is 15 residues long. The germline gives CDR1 SGDLS, CDR2 YYNGEE. V lost 3 bases and J lost 2; bases outside the gene matches: 7.

The V and J genes are TRBV6-2 or TRBV6-3 and TRBJ1-2; D ambiguous. Trimming took 5 bases from V and 8 from J, leaving 18 bases between them. CDR1 MNHEY and CDR2 SVGEGT come from the germline V gene. The CDR3 is 14 residues long. The chain's CDR3 is CASSAGPNFGGYTF. DNA of the CDR3: TGTGCCAGCAGTGCTGGACCGAACTTCGGGGGCTACACCTTC.

J is TRBJ2-7 and V is TRBV27, with 11 nucleotides matching TRBD2. There are 15 residues in the CDR3. After removal of 2 bases from V and 2 bases from J, the junction contained 2 bases not matched to a gene. In germline, CDR1 is MNHEY, CDR2 SMNVEV (reference sequence). CDR3 amino acids: CASSLGTSGTYEQYF. The CDR3 DNA reads TGTGCCAGCAGTTTAGGGACTAGCGGCACCTACGAGCAGTACTTC.

The V call is TRBV2, the J call TRBJ2-1; TRBD2 aligns across 14 bases. The germline V gene has CDR1 SNHLY and CDR2 FYNNEI. The CDR3 covers 18 residues. The junction had 13 bases not matched to a gene; V was cut back by 6 bases and J by 6 bases. The DNA of the CDR3 is TGTGCCAGCAGGACGCCGGGACTAGCGGGAGATCGCTTCAATGAGCAGTTCTTC. Protein: CASRTPGLAGDRFNEQFF.

This rearrangement joins TRBV19 to TRBJ2-1; a weak D match, TRBD1 (8 bases). Per germline, CDR1 LNHDA and CDR2 SQIVND (reference sequence). Trimming shortened V by 11 bases and J by 5 bases, and 28 bases separated the two germline ends. The CDR3 is 17 residues long. CDR3 loop: CASARGRWEGPHNEQFF. CDR3 DNA sequence: TGTGCCTCAGCCAGGGGGCGGTGGGAGGGCCCCCACAATGAGCAGTTCTTC.

This clone was detected a few times. This chain connects TRBV6-2 or TRBV6-3 to TRBJ2-7; D not resolved. Trimming left V 6 bases short and J 5 bases short, with 23 bases between. Germline assignment: CDR1 MNHEY and CDR2 SVGEGT. The CDR3 is 16 residues long. CDR3: CASSPRPSPTHHEQYF. In nucleotides, the CDR3 is TGTGCCAGCAGCCCCCGGCCCAGCCCCACTCACCACGAGCAGTACTTC.

The J gene is TRBJ2-1, the V gene TRBV4-1; D uncertain. V lost 1 base and J 8 bases, leaving 15 bases between the germline ends. CDR1 and CDR2 (germline): MGHRA, YSYEKL. The CDR3 is 15 residues long. CDR3 protein: CASSQGETVSHEQFF. CDR3 nucleotides: TGCGCCAGCAGCCAAGGGGAAACGGTCAGCCATGAGCAGTTCTTC.

This chain uses TRBV28 with TRBJ2-5, with D tentatively TRBD1 or TRBD2 (6 bases each). The germline V gene encodes CDR1 MDHEN and CDR2 SYDVKM. The CDR3 extends over 15 amino acids. Trimming took 1 base from V and 1 from J, leaving 10 bases between them. The CDR3 is CASSLSGAAQETQYF. DNA of the CDR3: TGTGCCAGCAGTTTATCGGGGGCGGCCCAAGAGACCCAGTACTTC.

This chain joins TRBV3-1 (or the pseudogene TRBV3-2) and TRBJ2-1; 11 bases agree with TRBD2. V lost 7 bases to trimming and J lost 2 bases; unmatched junction nucleotides: 7. Looked up from germline, CDR1 is LGHDT and CDR2 is YNNKEL (reference sequence). CDR3 length equals 16 residues. In DNA form, the CDR3 reads TGTGCCAGCACCCATGCGGGACTAGCGGCCTACAATGAGCAGTTCTTC. Translating gives CASTHAGLAAYNEQFF.

J is TRBJ2-4 and V is TRBV28; no clear D. The CDR3 consists of 13 residues. Between the trimmed V and J ends, which lost 4 bases and 6 bases, there was a span of 10 bases. CDR1 is MDHEN and CDR2 is SYDVKM in the germline V gene. CDR3 sequence reads: CASSSTTLNIQYF. CDR3 in DNA: TGTGCCAGCAGTTCGACGACCCTAAACATTCAGTACTTC.

This clone appeared once. This sequence joins TRBV2 and TRBJ2-5, with a weak D call TRBD2 (5 bases). The CDR3 extends over 13 amino acids. V lost 7 bases and J 5 bases, leaving 14 bases between the germline ends. The germline V gene has CDR1 SNHLY and CDR2 FYNNEI. The CDR3 region is CASTEGNWETQYF. The CDR3 DNA follows: TGTGCCAGCACCGAGGGAAATTGGGAGACCCAGTACTTC.

The chain employs TRBV28 and TRBJ2-7; a weak D match, TRBD1 (6 bases). Between the trimmed V and J ends, which lost 5 bases and 6 bases, there was a span of 11 bases. Germline values: CDR1 MDHEN, CDR2 SYDVKM. This CDR3 is built from 12 residues. The CDR3 loop reads CASSQQGSEQYF. Written as DNA, the CDR3 is TGTGCCAGCAGTCAACAGGGTTCCGAGCAGTACTTC.

V is TRBV5-1 and J is TRBJ1-1; D ambiguous. The germline V gene encodes CDR1 SGHRS and CDR2 YFSETQ. The germline V and J ends were trimmed by 0 bases and 1 base, with 10 bases remaining between them. The CDR3 covers 15 residues. CDR3 loop: CASSLAGQKNTEAFF. CDR3 DNA: TGCGCCAGCAGCTTGGCCGGGCAGAAGAACACTGAAGCTTTCTTT.

This clone was seen just once. Other DNA sequences within the sample encode an identical CDR3. The chain carries TRBV24-1 and TRBJ2-3; D is undetermined. V lost 9 bases, J lost 3 bases, and 12 bases lay in between. CDR3 length: 13 residues. Germline values: CDR1 KGHDR, CDR2 SFDVKD. The CDR3: CATSDPVTDTQYF. CDR3 bases: TGTGCCACCTCTGACCCCGTAACAGATACGCAGTATTTT.

Concerning this clone itself: At the DNA level, this CDR3 is encoded by other sequences in the same sample as well. The rearrangement joins TRBV18 to TRBJ2-7; unclear D gene. There are 13 residues in the CDR3. Germline V gene data show CDR1 as KGHSH and CDR2 as LQKENI. Trimming took 2 bases from V and 3 from J, leaving 8 bases between them. The CDR3 protein is CASSPSTLYEQYF. CDR3 DNA sequence: TGTGCCAGCTCACCATCAACCCTCTACGAGCAGTACTTC.

The chain has TRBV7-9 and TRBJ2-7, with 8 bases aligning to TRBD2. V lost 5 bases to trimming and J lost 4 bases; unmatched junction nucleotides: 4. Germline V lookup: CDR1 SEHNR, CDR2 FQNEAQ (reference sequence). CDR3 size: 13 residues. The CDR3 loop is CASSAIAGYEQYF. The CDR3 DNA reads as TGTGCCAGCAGCGCTATAGCGGGGTACGAGCAGTACTTC. Variable domain in full (rest from reference TRBV7-9 and TRBJ2-7): DTGVSQNPRHKITKRGQNVTFRCDPISEHNRLYWYRQTLGQGPEFLTYFQNEAQLEKSRLLSDRFSAERPKGSFSTLEIQRTEQGDSAMYLCASSAIAGYEQYFGPGTRLTVT.

The chain carries TRBV7-2 and TRBJ1-1; TRBD1 might be the D (5 bases). V lost 3 bases and J 7 bases, leaving 18 bases between the germline ends. The CDR3 spans 15 residues. The V gene's germline CDR1 is SGHTA and CDR2 FQGNSA. CDR3 residues: CASSFLSVGAGEAFF. The CDR3 DNA follows: TGTGCCAGCAGCTTTCTTAGCGTCGGGGCGGGTGAAGCTTTCTTT.

The chain has TRBV9 and TRBJ2-1; 8 positions match TRBD2. J gave up 4 bases and V 3 bases, and 6 bases lay outside the gene matches. The CDR3 spans 15 residues. Germline V gene sequence: CDR1 SGDLS, CDR2 YYNGEE. This CDR3 is CASSATSGTYNEQFF. The CDR3 coding sequence is TGTGCCAGCAGCGCTACTAGCGGAACTTACAATGAGCAGTTCTTC.

The gene calls are TRBV5-1 and TRBJ2-5; D uncertain. The V and J ends lost 5 bases and 5 bases respectively, with 7 bases between them. This CDR3 contains 11 residues. CDR1 and CDR2 from the germline V gene are SGHRS and YFSETQ. The CDR3 DNA follows: TGCGCCAGCAGGCTATACGAGACCCAGTACTTC. As protein: CASRLYETQYF.

This clone was seen a single time. V usage is TRBV7-2 and J usage is TRBJ2-1; 10 bases match TRBD2. This CDR3 is built from 15 residues. Germline loops: CDR1 SGHTA, CDR2 FQGNSA. Trimming cost V 7 bases and J 3 bases; bases outside gene matches: 6. CDR3 loop: CASTQWTSGYNEQFF. Written as DNA, the CDR3 is TGTGCCAGCACCCAATGGACTAGCGGCTACAATGAGCAGTTCTTC.

This chain links TRBV18 with TRBJ2-3, with a tentative D call TRBD1 (6 bases). Per germline, CDR1 KGHSH and CDR2 LQKENI. The CDR3 has 15 residues. Trimming took off 3 bases at V and 2 bases at J, with 12 bases between the two ends. CDR3 amino acids: CASSPGRGYTDTQYF. CDR3 coding DNA: TGTGCCAGCTCACCGGGCAGGGGCTACACAGATACGCAGTATTTT.

The V gene is TRBV28, the J gene TRBJ2-7; the D gene is possibly TRBD2 (6 bases). Trimming removed 6 bases from V and 7 bases from J, with 25 bases in between. The V gene's germline CDR1 is MDHEN and CDR2 SYDVKM. The CDR3 covers 16 residues. The CDR3 bases are TGTGCCAGCAGCCCGACCTCCGGAGGGACTTTCCGGGAGCAGTACTTC. Translation: CASSPTSGGTFREQYF.

This rearrangement joins TRBV1 to TRBJ2-7; the D segment call TRBD1 is taken from the table without a DNA check. TRBV1 is reported as a pseudogene. CDR3 length equals 14 residues. CDR3 amino acids: CTSSRGSQLSEQYF. As DNA, the CDR3 is TGCACCAGCAGCCGGGGCTCCCAACTTTCCGAGCAGTACTTC.

The chain recombines TRBV4-2 with TRBJ2-5, with 10 nucleotides matching TRBD1. The trim removed 3 bases at V and 3 bases at J, leaving 10 bases unmatched. The CDR3 contains 17 residues. Germline-derived CDR1 and CDR2 are LGHNA and YNFKEQ. The CDR3 loop reads CASSQDGTGVTEETQYF. The CDR3 DNA sequence: TGTGCCAGCAGCCAGGACGGGACAGGGGTTACGGAAGAGACCCAGTACTTC.

The rearrangement uses TRBV24-1 and TRBJ2-2, with D uncertain. The CDR3 totals 15 residues. The ends were cut back, 3 bases at V and 1 base at J, with 8 bases in the middle. CDR1 and CDR2 from the germline V gene are KGHDR and SFDVKD. As DNA, the CDR3 is TGTGCCACCAGTGATCCCACACTGAACACCGGGGAGCTGTTTTTT. This translates into CATSDPTLNTGELFF.